This T cell receptor beta chain was observed in a study of CD8 T cells in ankylosing spondylitis. In TCRdb, the 5' RACE reads were re-called with MiXCR into one record per CDR3 protein. The sample holds approximately 540,000 distinct CDR3 sequences, more than 9.5% seen once. Worth noting for this clonotype: Its antigen is currently unknown.

Germline CDR1 reads KGHSH; CDR2 reads LQKENI. The CDR3 is made up of 14 amino acids. Trimming left V 7 bases short and J 6 bases short, with 16 bases between. Study results and caveats: In the blood and synovial fluid of reactive arthritis, some motif variants had been previously reported. CD8+ cells made up the disease-linked clones, which were relatively rare in peripheral blood. Ankylosing spondylitis blood appeared to carry a characteristic TCR beta motif of roughly 8 highly homologous variants.

The chain recombines TRBV18 with TRBJ2-1, with a possible D match to TRBD2 (5 bases). This sequence originates from a male donor with ankylosing spondylitis. Input material: blood, either unsorted or a sorted T cell fraction (not recorded which). CDR3 region: CASFPGNALNEQFF. DNA for the CDR3: TGTGCCAGCTTCCCGGGGAATGCCCTCAATGAGCAGTTCTTC.